These 12 T cell receptor beta chains originate from one sample sequenced in a study of neurological immune-mediated disorders. TCRdb reanalysed the 5' RACE reads using MiXCR and keeps one entry per CDR3 protein. The sample has nearly 45,000 distinct CDR3 sequences, roughly an eighth seen once. Sequenced material: PBMCs. All receptors derive from a female donor in good health.

The table lists this clonotype with many counts. The rearrangement joins TRBV5-1 to TRBJ2-1, with 13 bases matching TRBD2. The junction had 9 bases not matched to a gene; V was cut back by 4 bases and J by 5 bases. CDR3 length: 17 residues. Germline CDR1 reads SGHRS; CDR2 reads YFSETQ. The chain's CDR3 is CASSPTLTSGGNNEQFF. The CDR3 DNA sequence: TGCGCCAGCAGCCCGACGCTGACTAGCGGGGGGAACAATGAGCAGTTCTTC.

This clonotype was seen at least ten times. The chain uses TRBV6-5 and TRBJ2-6, with D hard to call. Trimming took 0 bases from V and 0 from J, leaving 9 bases between them. This CDR3 has 17 residues. Germline CDR1 reads MNHEY; CDR2 reads SVGAGI. CDR3 coding DNA: TGTGCCAGCAGTTACTCGAGGCGGAGCTCTGGGGCCAACGTCCTGACTTTC. Amino acids: CASSYSRRSSGANVLTF.

At least ten counts were recorded for this clonotype. The chain links TRBV19 to TRBJ2-2; possibly TRBD1 or TRBD2 for D (5 bases each). The CDR3 has 16 amino acids. Germline values: CDR1 LNHDA, CDR2 SQIVND (reference sequence). Trimming shortened V by 7 bases and J by 2 bases, and 17 bases separated the two germline ends. CDR3 residues: CASTPGRIGNTGELFF. Here the CDR3 DNA reads TGTGCCAGTACCCCGGGACGGATAGGCAACACCGGGGAGCTGTTTTTT.

This clonotype was found many times. The rearrangement uses TRBV5-1 and TRBJ2-6; D is perhaps TRBD1 or TRBD2 (5 bases each). This CDR3 spans 17 amino acids. The V and J ends lost 4 bases and 0 bases respectively, with 14 bases between them. CDR1 and CDR2 (germline): SGHRS, YFSETQ. The CDR3 DNA is TGCGCCAGCAGCCCCGCCGGGGCCAACTCTGGGGCCAACGTCCTGACTTTC. It translates to CASSPAGANSGANVLTF.

This clonotype has a count of ten or more. The rearrangement joins TRBV5-1 to TRBJ2-1; 10 bases align to TRBD2. Germline-derived CDR1 and CDR2 are SGHRS and YFSETQ. Germline trimming cut 4 bases from V and 5 bases from J; bases unmatched to any gene: 18. The CDR3 length is 19 residues. The CDR3 coding sequence is TGCGCCAGCAGCCGCCGACTTGGTAGCGGGAGGTTTGATAACAATGAGCAGTTCTTC. Residues: CASSRRLGSGRFDNNEQFF. Together with reference TRBV5-1 and TRBJ2-1, the CDR3 gives the full variable domain: KAGVTQTPRYLIKTRGQQVTLSCSPISGHRSVSWYQQTPGQGLQFLFEYFSETQRNKGNFPGRFSGRQFSNSRSEMNVSTLELGDSALYLCASSRRLGSGRFDNNEQFFGPGTRLTVL.

This rearrangement joins TRBV6-6 to TRBJ2-2; 11 positions match TRBD2. This CDR3 spans 15 amino acids. The V gene's germline CDR1 is MNHNY and CDR2 SVGAGI (reference sequence). V trimming: 10 bases; J trimming: 5 bases; junction bases outside the gene matches: 9. The CDR3 bases are TGTGCCACCAACCGACTAGCGGGACATACCGGGGAGCTGTTTTTT. It is translated as CATNRLAGHTGELFF.

Notes on this clonotype: With a much larger clone just one base away, this may be a read error. The CDR3 coding sequence is TGTGTCAGCAGCCGAAACAGGGAAGGCACTGAAGCTTTCTTT. This codes for CVSSRNREGTEAFF. V is TRBV5-5 and J is TRBJ1-1, with D perhaps TRBD1 (6 bases). This CDR3 comprises 14 residues. The germline V gene encodes CDR1 SGHKS and CDR2 YYEKEE (reference sequence).

This chain uses TRBV3-1 with TRBJ1-5; 9 bases line up with TRBD1. Per the germline V gene, CDR1 is LGHDT and CDR2 is YNNKEL (reference sequence). The CDR3 contains 15 residues. The ends lost 1 base at V and 7 bases at J; junction bases unmatched: 5. The CDR3 loop is CASSQGGTGLQPQHF. CDR3 nucleotide sequence: TGTGCCAGCAGCCAAGGGGGGACAGGGTTGCAGCCCCAGCATTTT.

This clonotype was detected many times. This chain joins TRBV29-1 and TRBJ1-1; D perhaps matches TRBD1 (5 bases). This CDR3 comprises 13 residues. Trimming cost V 2 bases and J 4 bases, with 11 bases left between them. Germline CDR1 SQVTM, CDR2 ANQGSEA. The CDR3 loop is CSVEQYGGTEAFF. The CDR3 DNA sequence: TGCAGCGTTGAACAGTACGGGGGCACTGAAGCTTTCTTT.

About this clonotype: At one end the junction does not follow the germline gene, possibly because of a read error. V gene TRBV28 combines with J gene TRBJ1-1, with D unclear. Germline V CDR1 and CDR2: MDHEN, SYDVKM. This CDR3 contains 15 residues. The CDR3 is CASSPNRHPNTEGFF. The CDR3 bases are TGTGCCAGCAGTCCCAACCGACACCCGAACACCGAAGGTTTCTTT.

This clonotype has at least ten counts. V usage is TRBV5-1 and J usage is TRBJ2-7, with 7 nucleotides matching TRBD1. The CDR3 contains 14 residues. Germline trimming cut 4 bases from V and 1 base from J; bases unmatched to any gene: 5. The germline CDR1 and CDR2 sequences are SGHRS and YFSETQ. The CDR3 sequence is CASSRTGDSYEQYF. The CDR3 DNA reads as TGCGCCAGCAGCAGAACAGGGGATTCCTACGAGCAGTACTTC.

This clonotype was seen ten or more times. J is TRBJ2-2 and V is TRBV6-5; 11 bases match TRBD1. The CDR3 covers 16 residues. After removal of 4 bases from V and 5 bases from J, the junction contained 6 bases not matched to a gene. Germline CDR1 reads MNHEY; CDR2 reads SVGAGI. CDR3 bases: TGTGCCAGCAGTTTCCTGGGACAGGGGGGTACCGGGGAGCTGTTTTTT. Encoded protein: CASSFLGQGGTGELFF.